This TCR beta chain was identified in a study of PD-1 blockade in classical Hodgkin lymphoma. The time point denotes: newly diagnosed, previously untreated cHL patient sample. The study purified CD4+ T cells from thawed PBMCs using magnetic negative selection. Points on this clone: What it binds is not known.

The data were produced by immunoSEQ multiplex PCR, yet TCRdb's version contains in-frame clones alone and is incomplete. Counted here are roughly 31,000 clones, about 89% occurring once; the ten biggest clones make up 0.3% to 0.4%. The study's findings and limits: Lower baseline TCR diversity was reported for newly diagnosed patients than for healthy donors.

The CDR3 covers 15 residues. CDR1 and CDR2 (germline): SNHLY, FYNNEI. Trimming pared 3 bases from V and 9 bases from J, leaving 15 bases between. The sample comprised CD4+ T cells from blood. The genes are TRBV2 and TRBJ1-6, with a weak D call TRBD1 (5 bases). The sequence came from a human donor with classical Hodgkin lymphoma. The CDR3 DNA sequence: TGTGCCAGCAGTGAGCGAGGGTTTCAGGGTTCACCCCTCCACTTT. Amino acids: CASSERGFQGSPLHF.